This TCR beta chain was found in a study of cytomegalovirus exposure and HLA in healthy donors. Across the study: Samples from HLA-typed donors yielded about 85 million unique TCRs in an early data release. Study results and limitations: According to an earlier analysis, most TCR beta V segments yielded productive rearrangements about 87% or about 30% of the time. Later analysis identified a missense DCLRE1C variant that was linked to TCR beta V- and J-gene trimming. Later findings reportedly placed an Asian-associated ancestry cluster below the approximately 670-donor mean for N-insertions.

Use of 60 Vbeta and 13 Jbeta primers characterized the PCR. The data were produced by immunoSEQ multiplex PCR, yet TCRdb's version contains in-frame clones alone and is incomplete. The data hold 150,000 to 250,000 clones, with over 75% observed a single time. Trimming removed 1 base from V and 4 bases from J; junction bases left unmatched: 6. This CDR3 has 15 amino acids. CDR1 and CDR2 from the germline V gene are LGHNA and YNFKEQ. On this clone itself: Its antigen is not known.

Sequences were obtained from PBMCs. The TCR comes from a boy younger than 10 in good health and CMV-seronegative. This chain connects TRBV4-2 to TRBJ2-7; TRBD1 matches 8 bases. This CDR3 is CASSQVPGGRYEQYF. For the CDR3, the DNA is TGTGCCAGCAGCCAAGTCCCAGGGGGCCGGTACGAGCAGTACTTC.